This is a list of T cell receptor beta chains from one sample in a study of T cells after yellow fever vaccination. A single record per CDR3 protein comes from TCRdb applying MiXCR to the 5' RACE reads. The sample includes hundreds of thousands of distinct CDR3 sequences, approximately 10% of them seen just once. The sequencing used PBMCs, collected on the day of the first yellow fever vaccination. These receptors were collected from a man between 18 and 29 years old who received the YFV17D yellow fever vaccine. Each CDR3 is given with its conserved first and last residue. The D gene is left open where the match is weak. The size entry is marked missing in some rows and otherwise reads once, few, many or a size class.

CASSFSGGGTGELFF TGTGCCAGCAGCTTCAGCGGGGGCGGCACCGGGGAGCTGTTTTTT TRBJ2-2 TRBV7-2 TRBD2 15 many
CASSFFASGGLQETQYF TGCGCCAGCAGCTTTTTCGCTAGCGGGGGTCTACAAGAGACCCAGTACTTC TRBJ2-5 TRBV5-1 TRBD2 17 few
CASRPQGAYEQYF TGTGCCAGCCGGCCACAGGGGGCCTACGAGCAGTACTTC TRBJ2-7 TRBV6-1 TRBD1 13 .
CASSLPSGGYNEQFF TGTGCCAGCAGTTTACCTAGCGGGGGCTACAATGAGCAGTTCTTC TRBJ2-1 TRBV12-3/TRBV12-4 TRBD2 15 .
CSAYIGPYGYTF TGCAGCGCCTACATAGGCCCGTATGGCTACACCTTC TRBJ1-2 TRBV29-1 . 12 few
CASAVSPSRVEQYF TGCGCCAGCGCCGTCTCACCTTCCCGCGTCGAGCAGTACTTC TRBJ2-7 TRBV5-1 . 14 few
CASSLSPAGNYGYTF TGCGCCAGCAGCTTGTCACCGGCAGGGAACTATGGCTACACCTTC TRBJ1-2 TRBV5-1 . 15 .
CSVEGQGETYEQYF TGCAGCGTTGAAGGGCAGGGGGAAACCTACGAGCAGTACTTC TRBJ2-7 TRBV29-1 TRBD1 14 few
CASSSLFAQYF TGTGCCAGCAGCTCCCTTTTTGCGCAGTATTTT TRBJ2-3 TRBV7-9 . 11 many
CASTNRGGSPLHF TGTGCCAGCACTAACAGGGGCGGTTCACCCCTCCACTTT TRBJ1-6 TRBV6-1 TRBD1 13 few
CASSLALLQLYGGYTF TGTGCCAGCAGTTTAGCTTTATTACAACTATATGGAGGCTACACCTTC TRBJ1-2 TRBV12-3/TRBV12-4 . 16 many
CSATSNRGGSGDEQFF TGCAGTGCTACCTCAAATCGGGGAGGGTCGGGCGATGAGCAGTTCTTC TRBJ2-1 TRBV20-1 TRBD2 16 .
CASSQVLGGSSYEQYF TGCGCCAGCAGCCAAGTTCTGGGCGGGAGCTCCTACGAGCAGTACTTC TRBJ2-7 TRBV4-3 TRBD2 16 few
CASSSGQHYEQYF TGTGCCAGCAGCAGTGGACAGCACTACGAGCAGTACTTC TRBJ2-7 TRBV16 . 13 few
CASSLAERANEQFF TGTGCCAGCAGCCTAGCGGAGAGGGCCAATGAGCAGTTCTTC TRBJ2-1 TRBV9 TRBD2 14 few
CSARDIAIYNEQFF TGCAGTGCTAGAGATATAGCAATCTACAATGAGCAGTTCTTC TRBJ2-1 TRBV20-1 . 14 few
CASSYRGPSTDTQYF TGTGCCAGCAGTTACAGAGGCCCTAGCACAGATACGCAGTATTTT TRBJ2-3 TRBV28 . 15 .
CASRPSVGEAFF TGTGCCAGCAGACCTTCGGTTGGTGAAGCTTTCTTT TRBJ1-1 TRBV7-9 . 12 few
CASRRNRDSTDTQYF TGCGCCAGCAGGAGGAACAGGGATAGCACAGATACGCAGTATTTT TRBJ2-3 TRBV4-3 . 15 .
CASSQGFDNSPLHF TGCGCCAGCAGCCAAGGTTTCGATAATTCACCCCTCCACTTT TRBJ1-6 TRBV4-1 . 14 .
CASSLGLVGGEQFF TGTGCCAGCAGCCTGGGACTAGTTGGGGGTGAGCAGTTCTTC TRBJ2-1 TRBV5-4 TRBD2 14 once
CASSLVNSGGYNEQFF TGTGCCAGCAGCTTAGTCAATAGCGGGGGGTATAATGAGCAGTTCTTC TRBJ2-1 TRBV11-2 TRBD2 16 many
CASSFFEGRNNEQFF TGTGCCAGCAGCTTTTTTGAAGGCCGAAACAATGAGCAGTTCTTC TRBJ2-1 TRBV7-9 . 15 few
CASSFLSGGALNEQFF TGCGCCAGCAGCTTCCTTAGCGGGGGGGCTTTAAATGAGCAGTTCTTC TRBJ2-1 TRBV5-1 TRBD2 16 .
CASSLSQGNTGELFF TGTGCCAGCAGCTTGTCACAGGGGAACACCGGGGAGCTGTTTTTT TRBJ2-2 TRBV7-2 . 15 few
CASSSPRGNTEAFF TGTGCCAGCAGCTCGCCGAGGGGGAACACTGAAGCTTTCTTT TRBJ1-1 TRBV5-5 . 14 many
CASSLAPWSNNYGYTF TGTGCCAGCAGCTTAGCCCCCTGGTCGAACAACTATGGCTACACCTTC TRBJ1-2 TRBV7-8 . 16 few
CASRAGGTSAFF TGTGCCAGCAGGGCGGGGGGGACTTCAGCTTTCTTT TRBJ1-1 TRBV12-3/TRBV12-4 . 12 .
CASSFSSGANVLTF TGTGCCAGCAGCTTCAGCTCTGGGGCCAACGTCCTGACTTTC TRBJ2-6 TRBV7-2 . 14 few
CASSQETGSYNSPLHF TGCGCCAGCAGCCAAGAAACTGGCTCCTATAATTCACCCCTCCACTTT TRBJ1-6 TRBV4-1 . 16 .
CASSPTAYTPSYEQYF TGTGCCAGCAGCCCGACAGCTTATACCCCCTCCTACGAGCAGTACTTC TRBJ2-7 TRBV7-2 . 16 few
CASSFGDGETQYF TGTGCCAGCAGCTTCGGGGACGGAGAGACCCAGTACTTC TRBJ2-5 TRBV5-5 . 13 .
CASSVSGRQETQYF TGTGCCAGCAGTGTAAGCGGGCGGCAAGAGACCCAGTACTTC TRBJ2-5 TRBV6-1 . 14 .
CASTESEKLFF TGTGCCAGCACCGAGTCTGAAAAACTGTTTTTT TRBJ1-4 TRBV6-6 . 11 .
CASSTEWGLGGGEEQFF TGTGCCAGCAGCACAGAATGGGGGTTGGGGGGGGGCGAGGAGCAGTTCTTC TRBJ2-1 TRBV11-3 . 17 few
CASSLEDWSHGYTF TGTGCCAGCAGTTTAGAGGATTGGTCTCATGGCTACACCTTC TRBJ1-2 TRBV12-3/TRBV12-4 . 14 many
CASRLGAWPSQETQYF TGTGCCAGTAGGCTCGGGGCATGGCCTTCGCAAGAGACCCAGTACTTC TRBJ2-5 TRBV19 . 16 .
CASSFQGWPELFF TGTGCCAGCAGCTTTCAGGGCTGGCCGGAACTGTTTTTT TRBJ1-4 TRBV7-9 . 13 few
CASSRGDSQETQYF TGCGCCAGCAGCAGAGGGGACAGCCAAGAGACCCAGTACTTC TRBJ2-5 TRBV5-1 TRBD1 14 many
CASTPREDTEAFF TGTGCCAGCACCCCCAGAGAGGACACTGAAGCTTTCTTT TRBJ1-1 TRBV7-9 . 13 many
CASSLVGTGGRETQYF TGTGCCAGCAGCTTGGTGGGGACAGGGGGGAGGGAGACCCAGTACTTC TRBJ2-5 TRBV7-2 TRBD1 16 few
CASTGDSTYNEQFF TGTGCCAGCACCGGGGACAGCACCTACAATGAGCAGTTCTTC TRBJ2-1 TRBV12-3/TRBV12-4 TRBD1 14 few
CASSLVQKNNEQFF TGTGCCAGCAGCTTAGTTCAGAAAAACAATGAGCAGTTCTTC TRBJ2-1 TRBV7-8 . 14 few
CASSPQTSTGSYTF TGCGCCAGCAGCCCACAAACCTCGACAGGGAGCTACACCTTC TRBJ1-2 TRBV5-1 TRBD1 14 .
CASSRGGPGETQYF TGCGCCAGCAGCAGGGGCGGCCCGGGAGAGACCCAGTACTTC TRBJ2-5 TRBV5-1 . 14 .
CASRVSSSYNEQFF TGTGCCAGCAGGGTTTCTAGCTCCTACAATGAGCAGTTCTTC TRBJ2-1 TRBV7-2 . 14 few
CSATPGQGIMGSNQPQHF TGCAGTGCTACGCCGGGACAGGGAATAATGGGCAGCAATCAGCCCCAGCATTTT TRBJ1-5 TRBV20-1 TRBD1 18 .
CASSVGLAGGRSRNTGELFF TGTGCCAGCAGCGTAGGGCTAGCGGGGGGCCGGAGCAGGAACACCGGGGAGCTGTTTTTT TRBJ2-2 TRBV9 TRBD2 20 few
CSARDRDRGYTEAFF TGCAGTGCTAGAGACCGGGACAGGGGGTACACTGAAGCTTTCTTT TRBJ1-1 TRBV20-1 TRBD1 15 .
CASSERGPYEQYF TGTGCCAGCAGTGAGAGGGGCCCCTACGAGCAGTACTTC TRBJ2-7 TRBV6-1 . 13 few
CASSLANSGNQPQHF TGTGCCAGCAGCTTAGCGAACTCCGGCAATCAGCCCCAGCATTTT TRBJ1-5 TRBV7-2 . 15 few
CASSYRAGLAPGGQFF TGTGCCAGCAGTTACAGGGCGGGACTAGCCCCCGGGGGGCAGTTCTTC TRBJ2-1 TRBV6-7 TRBD2 16 .
CASSLARGKLFF TGTGCCAGCAGCTTAGCTCGCGGAAAACTGTTTTTT TRBJ1-4 TRBV13 . 12 few
CASSRPGTQYF TGTGCCAGCAGCCGCCCGGGGACCCAGTACTTC TRBJ2-5 TRBV7-9 . 11 few
CASSLERPGPYEQYF TGCGCCAGCAGCTTGGAACGTCCGGGGCCTTACGAGCAGTACTTC TRBJ2-7 TRBV5-1 . 15 many
CATSDGGASSEKLFF TGTGCCACCAGTGATGGCGGAGCGTCCAGTGAAAAACTGTTTTTT TRBJ1-4 TRBV24-1 . 15 few
CASSPGTGSNQPQHF TGTGCCAGCAGCCCCGGGACCGGTAGCAATCAGCCCCAGCATTTT TRBJ1-5 TRBV7-9 . 15 .
CASSPRGYSNQPQHF TGTGCCAGCAGCCCAAGGGGTTATAGCAATCAGCCCCAGCATTTT TRBJ1-5 TRBV7-2 . 15 many
CASSLVDGLGFSEQYF TGCGCCAGCAGCTTGGTGGACGGTCTTGGGTTCTCTGAGCAGTACTTC TRBJ2-7 TRBV5-1 . 16 .
CASSTGPLAEHNEQFF TGTGCCAGCTCTACGGGTCCGCTGGCCGAACACAATGAGCAGTTCTTC TRBJ2-1 TRBV18 . 16 few